This T cell receptor (beta chain) was recorded in a study of PD-L1 blockade in urothelial cancer. On the study more broadly: The study started patients on atezolizumab around 2014, giving 1,200 mg intravenously every 3 weeks.

Time point of the sample: peripheral blood 6 weeks after treatment start. Patient sample counts ranged from 1 to 8, pretreatment and on-treatment. TCRdb keeps only in-frame clones here, not all; method: immunoSEQ multiplex PCR. Among just over 40,000 clones listed, roughly 85% were seen once. Germline-derived CDR1 and CDR2 are MNHNS and SASEGT. V was pared by 8 bases and J by 0 bases, with 8 bases between. The length of the CDR3 is 13 residues. The sample was PBMCs, taken around atezolizumab (anti-PD-L1) treatment. The chain combines TRBV6-1 with TRBJ2-1, with D unresolved. The source of this sequence is a man aged 70-80 years with urothelial cancer. The CDR3 here is CASCPVSYNEQFF. The CDR3 DNA sequence: TGTGCCAGCTGTCCGGTCTCCTACAATGAGCAGTTCTTC.